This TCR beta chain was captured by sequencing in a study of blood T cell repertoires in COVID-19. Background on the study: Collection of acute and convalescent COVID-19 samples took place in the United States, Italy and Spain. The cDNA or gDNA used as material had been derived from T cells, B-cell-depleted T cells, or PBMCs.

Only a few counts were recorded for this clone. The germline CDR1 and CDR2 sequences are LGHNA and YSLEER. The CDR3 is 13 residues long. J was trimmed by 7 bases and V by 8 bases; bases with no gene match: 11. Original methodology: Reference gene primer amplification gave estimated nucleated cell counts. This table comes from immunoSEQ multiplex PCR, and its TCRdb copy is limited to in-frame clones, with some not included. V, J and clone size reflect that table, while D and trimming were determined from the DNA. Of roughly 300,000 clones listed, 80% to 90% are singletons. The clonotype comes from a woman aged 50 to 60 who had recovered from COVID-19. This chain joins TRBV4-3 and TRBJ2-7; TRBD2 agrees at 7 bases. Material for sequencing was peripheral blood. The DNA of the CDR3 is TGCGCCAGCCGCCGGGACTACCCGTTAGAGCAGTACTTC. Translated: CASRRDYPLEQYF.